This T cell receptor (beta chain) was captured by sequencing in a study of PD-1 blockade in mismatch repair-deficient tumors. The CDR3 is made up of 15 amino acids. CDR1 and CDR2 from the germline V gene are MNHEY and SMNVEV (reference sequence). Trimming took 6 bases from V and 0 from J, leaving 9 bases between them. Generated by immunoSEQ multiplex PCR, the TCRdb table keeps only in-frame clones and is missing some. The table has under 50,000 clones, 77% seen once. This sequence originates from an adult with mismatch repair-deficient cancer. The chain joins TRBV27 to TRBJ2-6; weak D call: TRBD1 (5 bases). Sequences were derived from PBMCs, sampled before pembrolizumab treatment. CDR3 DNA sequence: TGTGCCAGCAGAGGACAAACCTCTGGGGCCAACGTCCTGACTTTC. Its protein product is CASRGQTSGANVLTF.